The entry below gives a single T cell receptor (beta chain) sequence along with its context. Its antigen is still unknown. These data belong to a study of cytomegalovirus exposure and HLA in healthy donors. General study points: The analysis excluded some indistinguishable V segments, including TRBV6-2 and TRBV6-3. The study labeled more than 150 TCR beta chains cytomegalovirus-associated.

Primers included in the PCR were 60 Vbeta and 13 Jbeta primers. The method was immunoSEQ multiplex PCR; TCRdb's version includes in-frame clones alone and lacks a portion of them. The sample contains 130,000 to 150,000 clones, 78% of which appear only once. V trimming: 4 bases; J trimming: 2 bases; junction bases outside the gene matches: 5. This CDR3 comprises 14 residues. The V gene's germline CDR1 is SGHRS and CDR2 YFSETQ. This clonotype was sampled from a male donor in good health and CMV-seronegative. Sequencing was carried out using PBMCs. The rearrangement uses TRBV5-1 and TRBJ2-7, with 8 bases lining up with TRBD2. For the CDR3, the DNA is TGCGCCAGCAGCCCCTCCGGGGGGGCCTACGAGCAGTACTTC. Protein product: CASSPSGGAYEQYF.